This T cell receptor beta chain derives from a study of T-cell memory formation after mild COVID-19. TCRdb re-called the 5' RACE reads through MiXCR, storing one row per CDR3 protein. The sample holds 80,000 to 130,000 distinct CDR3 sequences; roughly 11% are singletons and the top ten take roughly 40%. CDR3 length: 12 residues. Germline CDR1 is SGHRS and CDR2 is YFSETQ. V lost 4 bases, J lost 5 bases, and 9 bases lay in between. This clonotype has at least ten counts. The chain links TRBV5-1 to TRBJ2-5; D is unresolved. This sequence was found in a man between 18 and 35 years old who had mild COVID-19 (a few samples of this study predate the infection). Cell type and time point are not known. The sample taken for sequencing was PBMCs or a T cell subset sorted from them (not recorded which). CDR3 in amino acids: CASSPYGETQYF. In DNA, the CDR3 is TGCGCCAGCAGCCCCTATGGGGAGACCCAGTACTTC.